This T cell receptor beta chain was profiled in a study of T cells in Graves' hyperthyroidism and ophthalmopathy. Across 18 months, stable Graves' hyperthyroidism was marked by no progression to ophthalmopathy. A roughly 9.3 ml volume of fresh peripheral blood provided the PBMCs. Using RNA transcripts as the source, TCR beta CDR3 regions were amplified. The HTBI set primed first-round TCR CDR3 RT-PCR. TCRdb re-analysed the multiplex PCR reads in MiXCR, keeping a single row per CDR3 protein. The sample holds a few hundred thousand distinct CDR3 sequences; 15% to 18% are singletons and the top ten take less than 15%. This clonotype has at least ten counts. This clonotype was obtained from a woman aged 18-29 years with Graves' hyperthyroidism. What was sequenced was blood.

CDR3 loop: CASSQDVESHQPQHF. The CDR3 DNA reads TGTGCCAGCAGCCAAGACGTAGAGAGCCATCAGCCCCAGCATTTT. The V call is TRBV4-2, the J call TRBJ1-5, with D unresolved. The CDR3 runs to 15 residues. Trimming removed 0 bases from V and 5 bases from J, with 11 bases in between. Germline CDR1 and CDR2: LGHNA and YNFKEQ.